The rows below give T cell receptor beta chains drawn from one sample of a study of beta chain features in type 1 diabetes. The assay was immunoSEQ multiplex PCR, and TCRdb's table has in-frame clones only and misses some. Of about 160,000 clones listed, around 8.6% are singletons. The sequencing input was central memory CD4+ T cells from blood. The receptors were sampled from a woman between 18 and 29 years old with type 1 diabetes. Both conserved end residues are part of each CDR3. The D gene is left open where the match is weak. For some rows the clone size is stated as once, few or many, or as a class when expanded; others skip it.

J: TRBJ2-7; size: .; V: TRBV29-1; D: TRBD1; CDR3: CSTRQGVSYEQYF; DNA: TGCAGCACGAGACAGGGGGTATCCTACGAGCAGTACTTC
J: TRBJ2-3; size: few; V: TRBV2; D: .; CDR3: CASTESSDTQYF; DNA: TGTGCCAGCACCGAAAGCTCAGATACGCAGTATTTT
J: TRBJ2-4; size: few; V: TRBV11-3; D: .; CDR3: CASSLARPIAKNIQYF; DNA: TGTGCCAGCAGCTTAGCCAGGCCCATAGCCAAAAACATTCAGTACTTC
J: TRBJ1-1; size: .; V: TRBV4-1; D: .; CDR3: CASSQDHADTEAFF; DNA: TGCGCCAGCAGCCAAGATCACGCGGACACTGAAGCTTTCTTT
J: TRBJ2-7; size: .; V: TRBV23-1; D: TRBD2; CDR3: CASSQSGGVRYEQYF; DNA: TGCGCCAGCAGTCAATCGGGGGGGGTCAGGTACGAGCAGTACTTC
J: TRBJ2-1; size: .; V: TRBV7-2; D: TRBD2; CDR3: CASSRRSGGGSDEQFF; DNA: TGTGCCAGCAGCAGAAGAAGCGGGGGTGGGTCCGATGAGCAGTTCTTC
J: TRBJ1-2; size: .; V: TRBV6-1; D: .; CDR3: CASSLEGLNYGYTF; DNA: TGTGCCAGCAGTCTTGAGGGACTAAACTATGGCTACACCTTC
J: TRBJ2-4; size: .; V: TRBV19; D: TRBD1; CDR3: CASMDRRSSIQYF; DNA: TGTGCCAGTATGGACAGGCGGTCAAGCATTCAGTACTTC
J: TRBJ2-5; size: .; V: TRBV4-3; D: TRBD2; CDR3: CASSQERGTSPIQETQYF; DNA: TGCGCCAGCAGCCAAGAGCGAGGGACTAGCCCAATCCAAGAGACCCAGTACTTC
J: TRBJ2-1; size: few; V: TRBV5-1; D: TRBD2; CDR3: CASTKAGLGNEQFF; DNA: TGCGCCAGCACCAAAGCGGGGCTGGGCAATGAGCAGTTCTTC
J: TRBJ2-4; size: few; V: TRBV6-5; D: TRBD1; CDR3: CASSQGTENIQYF; DNA: TGTGCCAGCAGTCAAGGGACAGAAAACATTCAGTACTTC
J: TRBJ2-7; size: .; V: TRBV28; D: .; CDR3: CASSPRGGGSHEQYF; DNA: TGTGCCAGCAGCCCCCGGGGAGGAGGATCCCACGAGCAGTACTTC
J: TRBJ2-3; size: .; V: TRBV19; D: TRBD1; CDR3: CASSMDRGATDTQYF; DNA: TGTGCCAGTAGTATGGACAGGGGGGCGACAGATACGCAGTATTTT
J: TRBJ2-1; size: .; V: TRBV4-3; D: .; CDR3: CASSQVSAGYNEQFF; DNA: TGCGCCAGCAGCCAAGTCTCCGCGGGCTACAATGAGCAGTTCTTC
J: TRBJ2-1; size: few; V: TRBV7-2; D: .; CDR3: CASSLSADLEQFF; DNA: TGTGCCAGCAGCTTAAGTGCAGATCTTGAGCAGTTCTTC
J: TRBJ1-2; size: .; V: TRBV4-3; D: .; CDR3: CASSPYSTDYGYTF; DNA: TGCGCCAGCAGCCCCTACTCCACCGACTATGGCTACACCTTC
J: TRBJ2-1; size: few; V: TRBV9; D: TRBD2; CDR3: CASRPPGLAGGQEQFF; DNA: TGTGCCAGCAGACCTCCGGGACTAGCGGGGGGGCAGGAGCAGTTCTTC
J: TRBJ2-2; size: .; V: TRBV10-3; D: TRBD2; CDR3: CAISPFPSGIDTGELFF; DNA: TGTGCCATCAGCCCTTTCCCTAGCGGGATCGACACCGGGGAGCTGTTTTTT
J: TRBJ2-5; size: few; V: TRBV7-3; D: TRBD2; CDR3: CASSRGGLAGLETQYF; DNA: TGTGCCAGCAGCCGGGGGGGGCTAGCGGGACTCGAGACCCAGTACTTC
J: TRBJ1-4; size: .; V: TRBV5-1; D: TRBD1; CDR3: CASSSGTGGEKLFF; DNA: TGCGCCAGCAGCTCCGGGACAGGGGGCGAAAAACTGTTTTTT
J: TRBJ2-3; size: .; V: TRBV4-3; D: TRBD2; CDR3: CASSPTPGTSRGDTQYF; DNA: TGCGCCAGCAGCCCGACTCCCGGGACTAGCAGGGGAGATACGCAGTATTTT
J: TRBJ2-1; size: .; V: TRBV11-2; D: .; CDR3: CASSFRNEQFF; DNA: TGTGCCAGCAGCTTCAGGAATGAGCAGTTCTTC
J: TRBJ2-7; size: few; V: TRBV4-2; D: .; CDR3: CASSQDYGERAEQYF; DNA: TGTGCCAGCAGCCAAGATTATGGGGAGCGGGCCGAGCAGTACTTC
J: TRBJ1-4; size: .; V: TRBV25-1; D: TRBD1; CDR3: CASRMTGDEKLFF; DNA: TGTGCCAGCAGGATGACAGGGGATGAAAAACTGTTTTTT
J: TRBJ2-4; size: few; V: TRBV5-1; D: .; CDR3: CASSLKGLAKNIQYF; DNA: TGCGCCAGCAGCTTGAAGGGGCTAGCCAAAAACATTCAGTACTTC